What follows is one T cell receptor beta chain and its context. This clonotype has ten or more counts. The antigen it binds to is not known. No quality values exist for individual bases; no much larger clone is one base distant. This sample was taken from a study of spatial heterogeneity in lung cancer (dated by TCRdb to the late 2010s). Some background on the complete study: Beta-chain transcripts were consistently detected in greater numbers than alpha-chain transcripts, which likely reflected higher beta-chain transcript abundance. In tumor regions, TCR transcript counts showed a strong correlation with a T cell transcriptional module score from matched bulk RNA-seq. In the raw uncorrected reads, each unique combination of TCR and UMI appeared more than ten times on average. The study quantitatively compared TCR alpha and beta repertoires across multiple tumor regions, matched nontumor lung and blood in non-small cell lung cancer. Nonsynonymous mutation counts, determined by whole-exome sequencing of tumor tissue, were related to TCR repertoire features. At surgery, roughly 220 tumor regions, 63 to 70 matched nontumor lung samples and 56 PBMC samples were TCR-sequenced for both alpha and beta chains.

What the authors observed across the whole study: TCR-seq coverage of tumor T cells was estimated to be only approximately 7% for alpha chains and 13% to 15% for beta chains. The tumor nonsynonymous mutation count correlated with the number of expanded intratumoral alpha and beta TCRs. The count of ubiquitous expanded TCRs correlated with the count of ubiquitous nonsynonymous mutations, and the count of regional expanded TCRs correlated with the count of regional nonsynonymous mutations. Confirming at a functional level the hypothesis that regional TCRs recognize regional mutations was considered to require additional single-cell paired TCR alpha and beta sequencing.

CDR1 and CDR2, per the germline V gene (reference sequence), are SEHNR and FQNEAQ. From cysteine to phenylalanine, the CDR3 is 16 amino acids long. Of all the DNA, just the CDR3 is kept, 48 bases in frame from base 1. The junction carries 17 bases between V and J, which are trimmed by 4 bases and 5 bases respectively. In the paper's terms, the time point label means: sample taken at primary tumor resection. Samples were obtained from approximately 76 patients with early-stage, untreated non-small cell lung cancer from the lung TRACERx cohort. For TCR sequencing, whole RNA was extracted from tumor and nontumor lung tissue, or from cryopreserved PBMC samples, and no cell sorting was done. Patients were selected for TCR sequencing only if sufficient RNA was available from at least two tumor regions. Before selection, tumor and adjacent nontumor lung specimens were reviewed by a lung pathologist. Receptor libraries were prepared by 5' RACE. Instrument on record: NextSeq 500. To allow correction of PCR and sequencing errors, the TCR library protocol tagged every TCR cDNA molecule with a unique molecular identifier. Under the source paper's analysis protocol: TCR identification, UMI-based error correction and CDR3 extraction were performed with Decombinator tools. Expanded TCRs were defined as those above a frequency of 2 per 1,000, corresponding to the top 1% of the tumor frequency distribution. Expanded tumor TCRs were classed as regional if statistically deemed absent (corrected P<0.05) from at least one tumor region, otherwise ubiquitous. Rényi diversity was computed with the R vegan package after subsampling each repertoire 100 times to 5,000 TCRs. CDR3 similarity networks were built from amino acid triplet string-kernel similarity, connecting CDR3s with pairwise similarity above 0.82. The public reads were run again by TCRdb, first through fastp at Q25 and then through MiXCR, and only productive beta chains were kept. Every entry covers one CDR3 protein and lists the most common genes and DNA from its rows. The authors' filters were not applied to this entry. The sample profile shows under 20,000 distinct CDR3 sequences; 5% to 7% of them were found once. The ten largest clonotypes hold approximately 10% of the sample.

The TCR comes from a female donor with early-stage non-small cell lung cancer. This chain is built from TRBV7-9 and TRBJ2-2; possibly the D gene is TRBD2, per 6 matching bases. Sequencing used lung tumor tissue, obtained at surgery. The nucleotides are TGTGCCAGCAGCTCCTTGCGGGGAGAGCGAACCGGGGAGCTGTTTTTT. This codes for CASSSLRGERTGELFF. Outside the CDR3, residues come from the reference TRBV7-9 and TRBJ2-2 proteins, so the full variable domain is: DTGVSQNPRHKITKRGQNVTFRCDPISEHNRLYWYRQTLGQGPEFLTYFQNEAQLEKSRLLSDRFSAERPKGSFSTLEIQRTEQGDSAMYLCASSSLRGERTGELFFGEGSRLTVL.